The 21 T cell receptor beta chains in this list originate from one sample, sequenced in a study of OX40 agonist ivuxolimab in advanced cancers. Profiling relied on immunoSEQ multiplex PCR, and the TCRdb table lists in-frame clones only, not all of them. This table has tens of thousands of clones, 70% to 90% appearing once. Sample: CD4+ or CD8+ T cells sorted from blood, taken in a trial of the OX40 agonist ivuxolimab. These receptors originate from an adult with an advanced solid tumor such as melanoma, head and neck, liver or kidney cancer.

V gene TRBV27 combines with J gene TRBJ2-7; D possibly uses TRBD1 or TRBD2 (7 bases each). The V end was cut by 6 bases, the J end by 3 bases, with 18 bases between. The germline CDR1 and CDR2 sequences are MNHEY and SMNVEV (reference sequence). There are 15 residues in the CDR3. The CDR3 DNA reads TGTGCCAGCAGCCTTGACAGGGAGGGGGTCTACGAGCAGTACTTC. Residues: CASSLDREGVYEQYF.

This chain connects TRBV4-1 to TRBJ1-1; D remains unclear. The ends were cut back, 1 base at V and 1 base at J, with 4 bases in the middle. The CDR3 length is 13 residues. Germline V lookup: CDR1 MGHRA, CDR2 YSYEKL. CDR3 sequence reads: CASSQAGNTEAFF. The CDR3 DNA reads TGCGCCAGCAGCCAAGCAGGGAACACTGAAGCTTTCTTT.

As concerns this clone: Different DNA sequences within this sample yield the same CDR3. The gene calls are TRBV27 and TRBJ2-3; a possible D gene is TRBD2 (6 bases). CDR1 is MNHEY, CDR2 SMNVEV, per germline (reference sequence). The CDR3 totals 13 residues. Trimming cost V 6 bases and J 3 bases, with 10 bases left between them. The DNA for the CDR3 is TGTGCCAGCAGGGGACTGTCGACAGATACGCAGTATTTT. Encoded protein: CASRGLSTDTQYF.

This rearrangement joins TRBV13 to TRBJ2-2, with 9 nucleotides matching TRBD1. The germline V gene encodes CDR1 PRHDT and CDR2 FYEKMQ (reference sequence). V was clipped by 3 bases and J by 8 bases; unmatched bases: 7. The CDR3 loop spans 15 amino acids. CDR3 loop: CASSFGDRASGELFF. CDR3 DNA: TGTGCCAGCAGCTTTGGGGACAGGGCGTCTGGGGAGCTGTTTTTT.

This clone was found once. The chain joins TRBV28 to TRBJ2-6; D uncertain. CDR1 is MDHEN and CDR2 is SYDVKM in the germline V gene. Trimming left V 3 bases short and J 0 bases short, with 12 bases between. CDR3 length equals 17 residues. CDR3 amino acids: CASSFTGLTSGANVLTF. For the CDR3, the DNA is TGTGCCAGCAGTTTTACGGGCCTGACCTCTGGGGCCAACGTCCTGACTTTC. Looking up the rest from reference TRBV28 and TRBJ2-6 gives the full variable domain: DVKVTQSSRYLVKRTGEKVFLECVQDMDHENMFWYRQDPGLGLRLIYFSYDVKMKEKGDIPEGYSVSREKKERFSLILESASTNQTSMYLCASSFTGLTSGANVLTFGAGSRLTVL.

The chain employs TRBV7-9 and TRBJ2-1; 8 bases agree with TRBD2. The germline V gene has CDR1 SEHNR and CDR2 FQNEAQ (reference sequence). J was trimmed by 10 bases and V by 5 bases; bases with no gene match: 13. This CDR3 is 15 amino acids long. The CDR3 loop is CASSQGLGSLLEQFF. The CDR3, as DNA: TGTGCCAGCAGCCAGGGACTAGGGTCTCTATTGGAGCAGTTCTTC. The full variable domain, in which reference TRBV7-9 and TRBJ2-1 provide the parts outside the CDR3, is DTGVSQNPRHKITKRGQNVTFRCDPISEHNRLYWYRQTLGQGPEFLTYFQNEAQLEKSRLLSDRFSAERPKGSFSTLEIQRTEQGDSAMYLCASSQGLGSLLEQFFGPGTRLTVL.

This clone ranks as medium-sized (0.01 to 0.1%). This chain connects TRBV4-1 to TRBJ1-1, with 7 bases fitting TRBD1. This CDR3 contains 14 residues. J lost 3 bases, V lost 4 bases, and 5 bases had no gene match. Germline values: CDR1 MGHRA, CDR2 YSYEKL. CDR3 nucleotide sequence: TGCGCCAGCAGCCCTAGACAGGGACACACTGAAGCTTTCTTT. Its protein is CASSPRQGHTEAFF.

The chain employs TRBV2 and TRBJ2-5; TRBD2 matches at 10 bases. CDR1 is SNHLY, CDR2 FYNNEI, per germline. CDR3 length: 16 amino acids. The junction had 9 bases not matched to a gene; V was cut back by 6 bases and J by 2 bases. This chain's CDR3 is CASSAILAGLQETQYF. For the CDR3, the DNA is TGTGCCAGCAGCGCCATACTAGCGGGGCTTCAAGAGACCCAGTACTTC. The complete variable domain, with remaining parts taken from reference TRBV2 and TRBJ2-5, reads EPEVTQTPSHQVTQMGQEVILRCVPISNHLYFYWYRQILGQKVEFLVSFYNNEISEKSEIFDDQFSVERPDGSNFTLKIRSTKLEDSAMYFCASSAILAGLQETQYFGPGTRLLVL.

The chain carries TRBV6-5 and TRBJ1-4; the D gene is possibly TRBD1 (5 bases). V lost 0 bases and J 8 bases, leaving 16 bases between the germline ends. Per the germline V gene, CDR1 is MNHEY and CDR2 is SVGAGI. CDR3 length: 16 residues. The DNA of the CDR3 is TGTGCCAGCAGTTACTCAGACGGGGGAGGAGAGGAAAAACTGTTTTTT. It yields the protein CASSYSDGGGEEKLFF.

The gene calls are TRBV11-2 and TRBJ2-3; D is undetermined. Germline CDR1 and CDR2: SGHAT and FQNNGV. Trimming pared 1 base from V and 4 bases from J, leaving 0 bases between. The CDR3 runs 11 residues. Here the CDR3 reads CASSLADTQYF. The CDR3 bases are TGTGCCAGCAGCTTAGCAGATACGCAGTATTTT.

V usage is TRBV6-5 and J usage is TRBJ2-7; D is uncertain. Germline V gene data show CDR1 as MNHEY and CDR2 as SVGAGI. V was cut by 5 bases and J by 1 base, with 9 bases left in between. The CDR3 has 13 residues. This chain's CDR3 is CASSPRLSYEQYF. CDR3 DNA: TGTGCCAGCAGTCCCAGGTTATCCTACGAGCAGTACTTC.

This chain joins TRBV10-3 and TRBJ2-5; D not certain. V was cut by 4 bases and J by 4 bases, with 13 bases left in between. Looked up from germline, CDR1 is ENHRY and CDR2 is SYGVKD. The CDR3 is 14 residues long. The CDR3 sequence is CAISGGRRRETQYF. For the CDR3, the DNA is TGTGCCATCAGTGGGGGTAGAAGACGAGAGACCCAGTACTTC.

This clone turned up a few times. The chain couples TRBV7-9 to TRBJ2-7; 7 bases are a match to TRBD2. V was pared by 0 bases and J by 7 bases, with 6 bases of the junction left unmatched. The CDR3 is made up of 14 amino acids. Germline-derived CDR1 and CDR2 are SEHNR and FQNEAQ (reference sequence). The CDR3 coding sequence is TGTGCCAGCAGCTTAGCGGGAGCCGGGGGGGAGCAGTACTTC. This gives the protein CASSLAGAGGEQYF. Supplemented by reference TRBV7-9 and TRBJ2-7, the full variable domain reads DTGVSQNPRHKITKRGQNVTFRCDPISEHNRLYWYRQTLGQGPEFLTYFQNEAQLEKSRLLSDRFSAERPKGSFSTLEIQRTEQGDSAMYLCASSLAGAGGEQYFGPGTRLTVT.

The chain joins TRBV29-1 to TRBJ1-3; no firm D call. Germline-derived CDR1 and CDR2 are SQVTM and ANQGSEA. This CDR3 comprises 14 residues. V lost 1 base, J lost 10 bases, and 17 bases lay in between. CDR3 sequence reads: CSVEARTGYQTIYF. CDR3 sequence (DNA): TGCAGCGTTGAAGCTCGGACGGGATACCAGACCATATATTTT.

V usage is TRBV29-1 and J usage is TRBJ1-2; D unresolved. V lost 0 bases and J lost 2, with 7 bases in between. Germline-derived CDR1 and CDR2 are SQVTM and ANQGSEA. This CDR3 region has 13 residues. The CDR3 protein is CSVEEDGNYGYTF. CDR3 nucleotides: TGCAGCGTTGAAGAAGACGGAAACTATGGCTACACCTTC.

A few counts support this clone. The CDR3 bases are TGTGCCAGCAGCATGGGACTAGCGGGAGGAAACACAGATACGCAGTATTTT. Translated, it gives CASSMGLAGGNTDTQYF. V is TRBV11-3 and J is TRBJ2-3; 15 nucleotides agree with TRBD2. CDR3 length equals 17 residues. The V segment lost 5 bases and the J segment 2 bases; nucleotides outside the gene matches: 5. CDR1 and CDR2 from the germline V gene are SGHNT and YENEEA.

The V and J genes are TRBV23-1 and TRBJ2-3, with 9 bases lining up with TRBD2. TRBV23-1 is treated as an ORF (open reading frame) with a function not yet certain. CDR3 size: 14 residues. After removal of 8 bases from V and 5 bases from J, the junction contained 8 bases not matched to a gene. CDR3 protein: CASPGLAGRDTQYF. The CDR3 DNA sequence: TGCGCCAGCCCCGGGCTAGCGGGAAGAGATACGCAGTATTTT.

The chain employs TRBV29-1 and TRBJ1-1; D is possibly TRBD1 (6 bases). Looked up from germline, CDR1 is SQVTM and CDR2 is ANQGSEA. The ends were cut back, 3 bases at V and 1 base at J, with 12 bases in the middle. The CDR3 runs to 14 residues. The CDR3 is CSVEELGANTEAFF. CDR3 sequence (DNA): TGCAGCGTTGAGGAGCTGGGGGCGAACACTGAAGCTTTCTTT.

The chain combines TRBV5-1 with TRBJ2-2; 7 positions agree with TRBD2. With V trimmed by 0 bases and J by 10 bases, 6 bases remained unmatched. The CDR3 is 14 amino acids. Germline V lookup: CDR1 SGHRS, CDR2 YFSETQ. CDR3 in DNA: TGCGCCAGCAGCTTGGAGGGCGGGAGAGTGGAGCTGTTTTTT. Its protein is CASSLEGGRVELFF.

Only one count was recorded for this clone. The chain joins TRBV11-2 to TRBJ2-3, with D tentatively TRBD1 or TRBD2 (6 bases each). CDR3 length: 15 residues. Germline V gene data show CDR1 as SGHAT and CDR2 as FQNNGV. The germline V and J ends were trimmed by 5 bases and 3 bases, with 15 bases remaining between them. This chain's CDR3 is CASSPSIGGTDTQYF. CDR3 coding DNA: TGTGCCAGCAGCCCATCCATAGGGGGGACAGATACGCAGTATTTT.

The V gene is TRBV4-1, the J gene TRBJ1-5; D is undetermined. V was pared by 1 base and J by 4 bases, with 5 bases between. The CDR3 is 13 amino acids. The germline V gene has CDR1 MGHRA and CDR2 YSYEKL. In nucleotides, the CDR3 is TGCGCCAGCAGCCAAGGCCTGAATCAGCCCCAGCATTTT. It specifies CASSQGLNQPQHF.